This TCR beta chain was captured in a study of naive and memory T cell subsets. Notes on the study in general: Each distinct alpha or beta sequence counts as one clonotype. A few larger clonotypes appeared in naive repertoires, especially CD8, possibly memory cells re-expressing CD45RA.

The beta constant-region primer was an equimolar mix of two oligonucleotides covering TRBC1 and TRBC2. Nested alpha and beta constant-region primers with the SP2 primer drove four PCR rounds on ligated cDNA. Via MiXCR, TCRdb re-called the UMI-ligation and nested PCR reads, giving one row per CDR3 protein. The table includes approximately 150,000 distinct CDR3 sequences, around 21% detected once. CD4 T cells were positively selected, then CD8 T cells from the CD4-negative fraction. Cells stained for CD3, CD4, CD8, CD45RA and CD27 were sorted into four subsets. With regard to this clonotype: The antigen is not known.

The CDR3 is 14 amino acids. The J segment lost 2 bases and the V segment lost 5 bases, leaving 2 bases of the junction unmatched. Germline CDR1 reads SNHLY; CDR2 reads FYNNEI. Sequencing used naive CD8+ T cells from blood. V and J are TRBV2 and TRBJ2-3; 9 bases map to TRBD2. This receptor was identified in a human donor in good health. CDR3 sequence (DNA): TGTGCCAGCAGTATAGCGGGAGACACAGATACGCAGTATTTT. It yields the protein CASSIAGDTDTQYF. The variable domain in full, completed from reference TRBV2 and TRBJ2-3, reads EPEVTQTPSHQVTQMGQEVILRCVPISNHLYFYWYRQILGQKVEFLVSFYNNEISEKSEIFDDQFSVERPDGSNFTLKIRSTKLEDSAMYFCASSIAGDTDTQYFGPGTRLTVL.